This entry lists 25 T cell receptor beta chains sequenced from one sample in a study of T cells in Graves' hyperthyroidism and ophthalmopathy. Amplification yielded TCR beta CDR3 regions, with RNA transcripts as the source. A first-round RT-PCR of the TCR CDR3 used the HTBI primer set. One entry per CDR3 protein results from TCRdb running MiXCR on the multiplex PCR reads. The data contain around 350,000 distinct CDR3 sequences, 13% to 15% of them seen just once; the ten biggest clones take up 20%. Sequenced sample: blood. These receptors were taken from a woman in her 30s with Graves' ophthalmopathy.

This clonotype was counted a few times. The chain carries TRBV27 and TRBJ1-6, with 11 bases lining up with TRBD1. Looked up from germline, CDR1 is MNHEY and CDR2 is SMNVEV (reference sequence). The junction had 7 bases not matched to a gene; V was cut back by 4 bases and J by 11 bases. The length of the CDR3 is 15 residues. DNA for the CDR3: TGTGCCAGCAGTTCCTCCCGGGACAGGGGGACACCCCTCCACTTT. Translated: CASSSSRDRGTPLHF.

The rearrangement uses TRBV14 and TRBJ1-3, with D hard to call. V lost 0 bases, J lost 0 bases, and 12 bases lay in between. The CDR3 totals 17 residues. The V gene's germline CDR1 is SGHDN and CDR2 FVKESK. This CDR3 reads CASSQERGFLSGNTIYF. In DNA, the CDR3 is TGTGCCAGCAGCCAAGAGCGCGGTTTTCTCTCTGGAAACACCATATATTTT.

The chain uses TRBV19 and TRBJ2-7; 7 bases agree with TRBD1. The J segment lost 6 bases and the V segment lost 4 bases, leaving 3 bases of the junction unmatched. This CDR3 spans 12 amino acids. The germline gives CDR1 LNHDA, CDR2 SQIVND (reference sequence). Here the CDR3 DNA reads TGTGCCAGTAGTACCAGGGGGTTCGAGCAGTACTTC. As protein: CASSTRGFEQYF.

In the case of this clonotype: One end of the junction fails to match germline, which may point to a read error. This chain connects TRBV6-2 or TRBV6-3 to TRBJ1-1; D not certain. The germline V gene encodes CDR1 MNHEY and CDR2 SVGEGT. The CDR3 extends over 13 amino acids. CDR3 protein: CASSGQQLLEAFF. The CDR3 DNA reads as TGTGCCAGCAGTGGTCAGCAGCTTCTTGAAGCCTTCTTT.

This clonotype was seen more than once but under ten times. The CDR3 nucleotides read TGTGCCAGCTCATGGGACAGAAGGAATGAAAAACTGTTTTTT. Translation: CASSWDRRNEKLFF. This sequence joins TRBV19 and TRBJ1-4, with TRBD1 matching over 7 bases. From germline, CDR1 is LNHDA and CDR2 SQIVND (reference sequence). The CDR3 sequence is 14 residues long. V shed 9 bases, J shed 5 bases, and the junction held 9 bases outside the gene matches.

This clonotype was found many times. The CDR3 region is CASSFRQRGGLGEQFF. Here the CDR3 DNA reads TGCGCCAGCAGCTTTCGTCAACGGGGGGGCCTGGGGGAGCAGTTCTTC. This sequence joins TRBV5-1 and TRBJ2-1, with TRBD2 identical over 8 bases. Germline CDR1 reads SGHRS; CDR2 reads YFSETQ. This CDR3 contains 16 residues. V dropped 2 bases and J dropped 10; count of bases not matched to a gene: 14.

J is TRBJ2-2 and V is TRBV9; D is unresolved. V was cut by 3 bases and J by 1 base, with 7 bases left in between. Per the germline V gene, CDR1 is SGDLS and CDR2 is YYNGEE. CDR3 length: 14 amino acids. CDR3 in amino acids: CASSASLNTGELFF. DNA for the CDR3: TGTGCCAGCAGCGCCTCGTTGAACACCGGGGAGCTGTTTTTT.

This clonotype was found a few times. The CDR3 DNA is TGCAGCGTCACGCGACAGGGGCGGAATGAAAAACTGTTTTTT. Amino acid sequence: CSVTRQGRNEKLFF. The genes are TRBV29-1 and TRBJ1-4; 8 bases align to TRBD1. The germline CDR1 and CDR2 sequences are SQVTM and ANQGSEA. CDR3 length equals 14 residues. With 6 bases clipped from V and 5 bases from J, the junction kept 8 bases outside the gene matches.

This clonotype showed up many times. The genes are TRBV20-1 and TRBJ2-5; D unclear. Germline V lookup: CDR1 DFQATT, CDR2 SNEGSKA (reference sequence). The CDR3 contains 14 residues. With 3 bases removed from V and 5 bases from J, the gap between germline ends came to 16 bases. The chain's CDR3 is CSARLPAGSETQYF. The CDR3 DNA sequence: TGCAGTGCTAGGCTCCCCGCCGGGTCGGAGACCCAGTACTTC.

Ten or more counts support this clonotype. The chain uses TRBV6-1 and TRBJ2-1, with D possibly TRBD1 on 7 matching bases. The germline gives CDR1 MNHNS, CDR2 SASEGT. CDR3 length: 15 amino acids. With 8 bases removed from V and 7 bases from J, the gap between germline ends came to 21 bases. Here the CDR3 reads CASRKGGGGKNEQFF. In DNA, the CDR3 is TGTGCCAGCCGAAAAGGAGGGGGCGGAAAAAATGAGCAGTTCTTC.

This clonotype was recorded many times. This sequence joins TRBV18 and TRBJ2-2, with 9 bases identical to TRBD1. The germline V gene has CDR1 KGHSH and CDR2 LQKENI. Trimming took 3 bases from V and 8 from J; bases not matched to a gene: 7. The CDR3 length is 15 residues. The CDR3 is CASSPWDRVRGELFF. Written as DNA, the CDR3 is TGTGCCAGCTCACCGTGGGACAGGGTGCGTGGGGAGCTGTTTTTT.

The sample holds a few counts of this clonotype. The chain is built from TRBV25-1 and TRBJ2-5; 9 bases align to TRBD2. This CDR3 has 14 residues. Germline V gene sequence: CDR1 MGHDK, CDR2 SYGVNS. The J segment lost 5 bases and the V segment lost 5 bases, leaving 6 bases of the junction unmatched. Here the CDR3 DNA reads TGTGCCAGCAGTATGAGCGGGGGGCCGGAGACCCAGTACTTC. Translation: CASSMSGGPETQYF. Supplemented by reference TRBV25-1 and TRBJ2-5, the full variable domain reads EADIYQTPRYLVIGTGKKITLECSQTMGHDKMYWYQQDPGMELHLIHYSYGVNSTEKGDLSSESTVSRIRTEHFPLTLESARPSHTSQYLCASSMSGGPETQYFGPGTRLLVL.

This clonotype was recorded a few times. V is TRBV28 and J is TRBJ2-7; 10 positions match TRBD1. Germline CDR1 reads MDHEN; CDR2 reads SYDVKM. V was clipped by 5 bases and J by 9 bases; unmatched bases: 10. The CDR3 has 14 amino acids. The CDR3 loop reads CASSPDRGPVGQYF. As DNA, the CDR3 is TGTGCCAGCAGTCCTGACAGGGGGCCAGTCGGGCAGTACTTC.

This CDR3 reads CASSLGTGDLYF. The CDR3 DNA follows: TGTGCCAGCAGTTTGGGGACAGGAGATCTGTACTTC. The chain has TRBV2 and TRBJ2-5, with TRBD1 matching over 8 bases. This CDR3 spans 12 amino acids. CDR1 is SNHLY and CDR2 is FYNNEI in the germline V gene. V lost 5 bases to trimming and J lost 13 bases; unmatched junction nucleotides: 9.

The sample holds many counts of this clonotype. V usage is TRBV19 and J usage is TRBJ1-1; TRBD1 might be the D (6 bases). Trimming removed 8 bases at V and 4 bases at J, with 17 bases between. The CDR3 totals 14 residues. Germline CDR1 is LNHDA and CDR2 is SQIVND (reference sequence). The CDR3 spells CASEEKQGVTEAFF. Here the CDR3 DNA reads TGTGCCAGTGAAGAAAAACAGGGTGTCACTGAAGCTTTCTTT.

This clonotype showed up just a few times. One end of the junction varies from germline; a read error may be responsible. This rearrangement joins TRBV13 to TRBJ2-3; TRBD2 might be the D (6 bases). CDR1 is PRHDT and CDR2 is FYEKMQ in the germline V gene (reference sequence). The CDR3 totals 16 residues. As DNA, the CDR3 is TGTGCCAGCAGCTTAGGAGGCGGGGTGAGCACAGATATGCAGTATTTT. Translating it yields CASSLGGGVSTDMQYF.

The chain employs TRBV18 and TRBJ2-7; 10 bases align to TRBD1. With V trimmed by 6 bases and J by 7 bases, 9 bases remained unmatched. The germline V gene encodes CDR1 KGHSH and CDR2 LQKENI. The CDR3 consists of 14 residues. DNA for the CDR3: TGTGCCAGCTCGCCGGGACAGGGGAAACGGGAGCAGTACTTC. It yields the protein CASSPGQGKREQYF.

This clonotype was detected ten times or more. The J gene is TRBJ1-1, the V gene TRBV6-1; D may be TRBD1 (6 bases). Germline CDR1 and CDR2: MNHNS and SASEGT. V dropped 6 bases and J dropped 11 bases, with 19 bases sitting between them. The CDR3 is 13 amino acids. CDR3 in DNA: TGTGCCAGCAGCCCCCTGGAGACAGGTGTGGCTTTCTTT. Its protein product is CASSPLETGVAFF.

This clonotype was seen many times. The CDR3 loop is CSARDRVEGTGELFF. CDR3 DNA sequence: TGCAGTGCTAGAGATCGGGTTGAGGGGACCGGGGAGCTGTTTTTT. The chain uses TRBV20-1 and TRBJ2-2; tentatively, D is TRBD1 or TRBD2 (5 bases each). This CDR3 comprises 15 residues. V was shortened by 0 bases and J by 5 bases, with 13 bases between the two germline ends. From germline, CDR1 is DFQATT and CDR2 SNEGSKA (reference sequence).

Ten or more counts support this clonotype. The genes are TRBV30 and TRBJ1-6; 9 nucleotides match TRBD1. Germline CDR1 is GTSNPN and CDR2 is SVGIG (reference sequence). The CDR3 has 17 amino acids. The V segment lost 4 bases and the J segment 7 bases; nucleotides outside the gene matches: 14. The CDR3 sequence: CAWKGGTGRTLNSPLHF. DNA for the CDR3: TGTGCCTGGAAGGGCGGGACAGGGCGGACCCTGAATTCACCCCTCCACTTT.

This clonotype came up a few times. This rearrangement joins TRBV7-8 to TRBJ1-5; 9 bases align to TRBD1. Germline CDR1 reads SGHVS; CDR2 reads FQNEAQ. This CDR3 has 19 residues. J gave up 3 bases and V 0 bases, and 12 bases lay outside the gene matches. Here the CDR3 DNA reads TGTGCCAGCAGCTTAGCACGGGACAGGGCGCTCTATGACAATCAGCCCCAGCATTTT. It translates to CASSLARDRALYDNQPQHF.

This clonotype was seen at least ten times. The genes are TRBV24-1 and TRBJ1-2; TRBD1 agrees at 7 bases. V lost 4 bases and J lost 7; bases outside the gene matches: 5. The germline CDR1 and CDR2 sequences are KGHDR and SFDVKD. The CDR3 loop spans 13 amino acids. The CDR3 nucleotides are TGTGCCACCAGTGACGAAGACAGGGTTGGCTACACCTTC. It yields the protein CATSDEDRVGYTF.

This clonotype was counted many times. The chain couples TRBV6-1 to TRBJ2-5, with TRBD2 identical over 7 bases. From germline, CDR1 is MNHNS and CDR2 SASEGT. J was trimmed by 1 base and V by 5 bases; bases with no gene match: 7. The CDR3 sequence is 15 residues long. The CDR3 nucleotides are TGTGCCAGCAGTTGGGGCGGGGGAGTCCAAGAGACCCAGTACTTC. Its translation is CASSWGGGVQETQYF.

As to this clonotype: A much larger clone is a single base away; this may be a read error. The genes are TRBV28 and TRBJ2-7; D might be TRBD1 or TRBD2, each matching 5 bases. Trimming took off 1 base at V and 7 bases at J, with 17 bases between the two ends. From germline, CDR1 is MDHEN and CDR2 SYDVKM. The CDR3 has 15 residues. CDR3 sequence (DNA): TGTGCCAGCAGTTTATTGGGGGAAGTGAACAATGAGCAGTACTTC. It yields the protein CASSLLGEVNNEQYF.

This clonotype has at least ten counts. The chain links TRBV9 to TRBJ2-7; D perhaps matches TRBD1 (5 bases). V was shortened by 4 bases and J by 3 bases, with 11 bases between the two germline ends. Germline V gene lookup returns CDR1 SGDLS and CDR2 YYNGEE. The CDR3 extends over 13 amino acids. The CDR3, as DNA: TGTGCCAGCAGCTTGGACATAAACTACGAGCAGTACTTC. Amino acids: CASSLDINYEQYF.